The 9 T cell receptor beta chains presented below share a single source sample, sequenced in a study of blood T cell repertoires in COVID-19. Data came from immunoSEQ multiplex PCR; TCRdb stores just in-frame clones and leaves some out. This sample has 200,000 to 250,000 clones, with over 65% found just once. Input material: peripheral blood. These receptors originate from a woman between 65 and 79 years old with active or convalescent COVID-19.

This clone was recorded once. The genes are TRBV5-1 and TRBJ1-4; D unclear. Germline V gene sequence: CDR1 SGHRS, CDR2 YFSETQ. The CDR3 contains 12 residues. V was shortened by 2 bases and J by 7 bases, with 6 bases between the two germline ends. The CDR3 region has the DNA TGCGCCAGCAGCTTCGACACTGAAAAACTGTTTTTT. This encodes CASSFDTEKLFF.

The chain links TRBV25-1 to TRBJ2-6, with 7 bases aligning to TRBD1. Losses at the gene ends were 5 bases for V and 4 bases for J; bases not matched to a gene: 5. The CDR3 length is 15 residues. Per the germline V gene, CDR1 is MGHDK and CDR2 is SYGVNS. The chain's CDR3 is CASSKTGDGANVLTF. CDR3 in DNA: TGTGCCAGCAGTAAAACAGGGGACGGGGCCAACGTCCTGACTTTC.

The genes are TRBV5-5 and TRBJ1-6, with 7 bases that match TRBD1. CDR1 is SGHKS and CDR2 is YYEKEE in the germline V gene (reference sequence). V gave up 4 bases and J gave up 6 bases; unmatched junction bases: 10. The CDR3 length is 16 residues. The CDR3 spells CASSQTGDLPNSPLHF. The CDR3 DNA is TGTGCCAGCAGCCAAACAGGGGATCTACCTAATTCACCCCTCCACTTT.

In this sample, this clone turned up once. V gene TRBV9 combines with J gene TRBJ2-1, with 7 nucleotides matching TRBD2. The CDR3 contains 15 residues. Germline CDR1 SGDLS, CDR2 YYNGEE. V shed 4 bases and J 6 bases; nucleotides not matched to a gene: 10. CDR3 bases: TGTGCCAGCAGCTCCCAGGGCGGGGGACGCAATGAGCAGTTCTTC. Translated, it gives CASSSQGGGRNEQFF. Variable domain in full (rest from reference TRBV9 and TRBJ2-1): DSGVTQTPKHLITATGQRVTLRCSPRSGDLSVYWYQQSLDQGLQFLIQYYNGEERAKGNILERFSAQQFPDLHSELNLSSLELGDSALYFCASSSQGGGRNEQFFGPGTRLTVL.

The chain combines TRBV5-1 with TRBJ1-1; D is possibly TRBD1 (5 bases). Germline lookup yields CDR1 SGHRS and CDR2 YFSETQ. The CDR3 is 14 residues long. V was pared by 2 bases and J by 7 bases, with 15 bases between. The CDR3 spells CASSLRGQPYEAFF. DNA of the CDR3: TGCGCCAGCAGCTTACGAGGACAACCGTATGAAGCTTTCTTT.

The chain combines TRBV9 with TRBJ2-3; 9 positions match TRBD2. The CDR3 extends over 16 amino acids. With V trimmed by 0 bases and J by 5 bases, 7 bases remained unmatched. CDR1 and CDR2 from the germline V gene are SGDLS and YYNGEE. CDR3 in DNA: TGTGCCAGCAGCGTAGTCGGCGGGGGGGCCGAAGATACGCAGTATTTT. As protein: CASSVVGGGAEDTQYF.

In DNA, the CDR3 is TGTGCCAGCAGCCCCAGTCCCCGGGCCCTCCACTTT. This encodes CASSPSPRALHF. This chain uses TRBV11-2 with TRBJ1-6; unclear D gene. Deletions cut 5 bases from V and 14 bases from J, with 13 bases between. Germline V CDR1 and CDR2: SGHAT, FQNNGV. This CDR3 is 12 amino acids long.

This clone occurred a few times. The CDR3 region has the DNA TGTGCCAGCAGTAGACCCCTAGCGGGAGGGCCGGGAAATGAGCAGTTCTTC. This codes for CASSRPLAGGPGNEQFF. The genes are TRBV28 and TRBJ2-1; 12 bases are a match to TRBD2. Germline-derived CDR1 and CDR2 are MDHEN and SYDVKM. The CDR3 runs 17 residues. Trimming cost V 5 bases and J 7 bases; bases outside gene matches: 12.

The genes are TRBV5-1 and TRBJ2-7; 8 bases fit TRBD1. This CDR3 is built from 14 residues. CDR1 is SGHRS and CDR2 is YFSETQ in the germline V gene. V lost 5 bases to trimming and J lost 7 bases; unmatched junction nucleotides: 11. CDR3 amino acids: CASSSTGGLQEQYF. The CDR3 DNA reads as TGCGCCAGCAGTTCAACAGGGGGGCTCCAAGAGCAGTACTTC.